Listed below are T cell receptor beta chains from one sample, sequenced in a study of blood T cells in healthy people across ages. TCRdb used MiXCR to reprocess the 5' RACE reads, holding one entry per CDR3 protein. This table has 750,000 to 850,000 distinct CDR3 sequences, roughly 25% appearing once. These records were also assigned to another study, of T cells of mothers and their children.

The material sequenced was blood. The source is a boy under 18 in good health. Each CDR3 is given with its conserved first and last residue.

TRBJ2-5	TRBV7-6	CASSLPQETQYF
TRBJ1-4	TRBV7-9	CASSLDRVPEKLFF
TRBJ2-5	TRBV7-9	CASSPTGRTLGEQYF
TRBJ1-1	TRBV28	CASSLRGDIHEAFF
TRBJ2-1	TRBV4-3	CASSQDRGWNNEQFF
TRBJ2-5	TRBV5-4	CASSPLKGKGETQYF
TRBJ2-3	TRBV20-1	CSATGLAGGFTDTQYF
TRBJ1-1	TRBV6-6	CASSPRRENTEAFF
TRBJ2-5	TRBV28	CASSFGGIAQETQYF
TRBJ1-4	TRBV28	CASSLPSEGEKLFF
TRBJ1-2	TRBV28	CASSFLRGTGGCTF
TRBJ2-5	TRBV5-8	CASSLGLNLGKETQYF
.	TRBV4-3	CASSLRDRDDNEQFF